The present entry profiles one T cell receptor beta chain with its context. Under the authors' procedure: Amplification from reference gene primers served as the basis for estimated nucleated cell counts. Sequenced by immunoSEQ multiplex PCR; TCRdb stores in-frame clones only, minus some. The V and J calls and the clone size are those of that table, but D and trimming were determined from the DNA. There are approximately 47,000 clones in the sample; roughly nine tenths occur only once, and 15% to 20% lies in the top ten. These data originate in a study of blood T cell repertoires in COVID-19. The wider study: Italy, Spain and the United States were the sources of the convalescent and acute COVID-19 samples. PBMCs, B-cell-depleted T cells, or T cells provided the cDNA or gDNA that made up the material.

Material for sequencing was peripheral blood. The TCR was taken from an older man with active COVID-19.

The CDR3 loop reads CASSVDRVTYEQYF. As DNA, the CDR3 is TGTGCCAGCAGCGTGGACAGGGTGACCTACGAGCAGTACTTC. The chain links TRBV28 to TRBJ2-7; 8 nucleotides match TRBD1. The CDR3 is made up of 14 amino acids. The germline gives CDR1 MDHEN, CDR2 SYDVKM. J was trimmed by 2 bases and V by 6 bases; bases with no gene match: 6.